Following are 10 T cell receptor beta chains from one sample sequenced in a study of T cells in localized non-small cell lung cancer (TCRdb year 2020). The library was obtained by the immunoSEQ multiplex PCR assay. What TCRdb holds here is the immuneACCESS table cut down to in-frame rearrangements. Part of the clones is not present; checked against another copy, under half of the missing clones reflect an unresolved V gene, and the others are unexplained. The sample table shows around 10,000 clones, and about 88% are seen once. 8.6% of the sample comes from the top ten. The material was peripheral blood, obtained before any cancer treatment. The receptors were gathered from a male donor older than 55 with stage III lung adenocarcinoma.

J is TRBJ2-1 and V is TRBV9; D is perhaps TRBD2 (7 bases). Between the trimmed V and J ends, which lost 0 bases and 9 bases, there was a span of 19 bases. This CDR3 is built from 16 residues. CDR1 SGDLS and CDR2 YYNGEE come from the germline V gene. CDR3 in DNA: TGTGCCAGCAGCGTAGCAAGGCTAGCGGAGGGGGGTGAGCAGTTCTTC. This encodes CASSVARLAEGGEQFF.

This chain joins TRBV2 and TRBJ2-4, with D possibly being TRBD1 (6 bases). The germline gives CDR1 SNHLY, CDR2 FYNNEI. CDR3 size: 14 residues. The germline V and J ends were trimmed by 3 bases and 9 bases, with 15 bases remaining between them. The CDR3 DNA reads TGTGCCAGCAGTGATCAGGGGTCCCACGGCATTCAGTACTTC. Amino acids: CASSDQGSHGIQYF.

This chain links TRBV5-4 with TRBJ2-3; TRBD2 matches at 7 bases. Per germline, CDR1 SGHNT and CDR2 YYREEE (reference sequence). The V gene end was trimmed by 0 bases and the J gene end by 4 bases; junction bases not matched to a gene: 5. The CDR3 sequence is 15 residues long. CDR3 in amino acids: CASSLAGGEADTQYF. The CDR3, as DNA: TGTGCCAGCAGCTTGGCGGGGGGAGAAGCAGATACGCAGTATTTT.

The chain combines TRBV2 with TRBJ2-2, with D possibly being TRBD1 (5 bases). CDR3 size: 16 residues. V lost 3 bases, J lost 5 bases, and 16 bases lay in between. Germline CDR1 and CDR2: SNHLY and FYNNEI. CDR3 residues: CASSDLGLGGTGELFF. DNA of the CDR3: TGTGCCAGCAGTGATCTGGGGCTAGGTGGGACCGGGGAGCTGTTTTTT. Based on the CDR3 plus reference TRBV2 and TRBJ2-2, the full variable domain is EPEVTQTPSHQVTQMGQEVILRCVPISNHLYFYWYRQILGQKVEFLVSFYNNEISEKSEIFDDQFSVERPDGSNFTLKIRSTKLEDSAMYFCASSDLGLGGTGELFFGEGSRLTVL.

The chain joins TRBV7-2 to TRBJ1-5; perhaps TRBD1 as D (5 bases). Trimming pared 0 bases from V and 3 bases from J, leaving 9 bases between. Germline CDR1 and CDR2: SGHTA and FQGNSA. The CDR3 contains 15 residues. CDR3 sequence (DNA): TGTGCCAGCAGCTTAGCGGGGGGGTACAATCAGCCCCAGCATTTT. Amino acids: CASSLAGGYNQPQHF.

The chain recombines TRBV6-1 with TRBJ1-1; 7 nucleotides agree with TRBD1. J lost 11 bases, V lost 4 bases, and 22 bases had no gene match. CDR1 is MNHNS and CDR2 is SASEGT in the germline V gene. The CDR3 runs to 17 residues. CDR3 DNA: TGTGCCAGCAGTGCCCTCACAGGGGCGGGATCCCGAGCCGGGGCTTTCTTT. Translated: CASSALTGAGSRAGAFF.

The V and J genes are TRBV19 and TRBJ1-4; TRBD1 matches 7 bases. Germline CDR1 is LNHDA and CDR2 is SQIVND (reference sequence). This CDR3 is 15 amino acids long. The junction had 4 bases not matched to a gene; V was cut back by 5 bases and J by 1 base. The CDR3 nucleotides are TGTGCCAGTAGTGTATCAGGGGGAACTAATGAAAAACTGTTTTTT. Protein: CASSVSGGTNEKLFF.

The rearrangement joins TRBV29-1 to TRBJ2-1; D may match TRBD1 or TRBD2 (5 bases each). Germline CDR1 is SQVTM and CDR2 is ANQGSEA. CDR3 length: 14 residues. The V end lost 7 bases, the J end lost 6 bases, and 19 bases lay between the germline ends. The CDR3 sequence: CSAGGDLRVNEQFF. The CDR3 coding sequence is TGCAGCGCCGGTGGGGACCTGAGGGTCAATGAGCAGTTCTTC.

This chain uses TRBV10-3 with TRBJ2-3; 7 bases align to TRBD2. The CDR3 length is 20 residues. V trimming: 5 bases; J trimming: 2 bases; junction bases outside the gene matches: 22. CDR1 is ENHRY and CDR2 is SYGVKD in the germline V gene. The CDR3 DNA is TGTGCCATCAGTTTTTTAGAGCAGAAAAATGGACTAGGGCCCACAGATACGCAGTATTTT. Translation gives CAISFLEQKNGLGPTDTQYF.

V gene TRBV11-2 combines with J gene TRBJ1-1, with D maybe TRBD1 (6 bases). V was shortened by 5 bases and J by 1 base, with 14 bases between the two germline ends. The CDR3 is 15 residues long. Per the germline V gene, CDR1 is SGHAT and CDR2 is FQNNGV. DNA of the CDR3: TGTGCCAGCAGCCCGTCAACAGGGTGGAACACTGAAGCTTTCTTT. This gives the protein CASSPSTGWNTEAFF.